This entry describes one TCR beta chain. What it binds is not known. The data are from a study of T cell responses to AZD1222 COVID-19 vaccine. Germline CDR1 and CDR2: LGHNA and YSLEER. The V segment lost 0 bases and the J segment 7 bases; nucleotides outside the gene matches: 4. This CDR3 is built from 15 residues. Data came from immunoSEQ multiplex PCR; TCRdb stores just in-frame clones and leaves some out. This sample has 130,000 to 150,000 clones, with more than 70% found just once. Study-level results: Close to half of spike-specific TCRs reportedly recognize unmutated variant regions.

Here the sequenced sample was peripheral blood, taken on day 0 of MenACWY control vaccination. The rearrangement joins TRBV4-3 to TRBJ2-1, with 9 nucleotides matching TRBD2. The TCR originated in an adult in good health. CDR3 DNA: TGCGCCAGCAGCCAAGACGGCGGGAGGGAAAATGAGCAGTTCTTC. Translation: CASSQDGGRENEQFF.